This T cell receptor (beta chain) was obtained from a study of blood T cell repertoires in COVID-19. Clones were sequenced by immunoSEQ multiplex PCR, and TCRdb holds only the in-frame ones, with some missing. Here the sample spans 100,000 to 120,000 clones, 65% to 90% being singletons. CDR1 is GTSNPN and CDR2 is SVGIG in the germline V gene (reference sequence). V was pared by 4 bases and J by 7 bases, with 11 bases of the junction left unmatched. The CDR3 spans 17 residues. The gene calls are TRBV30 and TRBJ1-6; 12 positions match TRBD1. Sequencing was done on a sample of peripheral blood. This TCR derives from a man aged 50 to 60 with acute or convalescent COVID-19. This CDR3 reads CAWTRGTGGFFNSPLHF. CDR3 DNA sequence: TGTGCCTGGACCCGGGGGACAGGGGGCTTCTTCAATTCACCCCTCCACTTT.